This T cell receptor beta chain was found in a study of low-dose radiotherapy and immunotherapy resistance in tumors. Study-level information: Intravenous ipilimumab 1 mg/kg every six weeks was given with nivolumab 240 mg every two weeks.

Sample time point: after trial treatment. The treatment denotes: LDRT plus nivolumab, ipilimumab, low-dose cyclophosphamide and aspirin (RACIN trial). Qualifying patients carried advanced solid tumors devoid of tumor-infiltrating lymphocytes. Germline loops: CDR1 MNHEY, CDR2 SMNVEV (reference sequence). V lost 0 bases and J 1 base, leaving 7 bases between the germline ends. This CDR3 contains 15 residues. This clonotype was recorded at least ten times. Both TCRalpha and TCRbeta chains were reverse transcribed with V-gene-specific primers. TCRs were amplified for roughly 20 PCR cycles with a constant-region primer and V-primer adapter. A single record per CDR3 protein comes from TCRdb applying MiXCR to the reads. Of about 84,000 distinct CDR3 sequences listed, 17% are singletons.

V gene TRBV27 combines with J gene TRBJ2-1; unclear D gene. The TCR originated in a male donor with prostate cancer. The source material was PBMCs, sampled after low-dose radiotherapy plus immunotherapy. DNA for the CDR3: TGTGCCAGCAGTTTATCGAAAGGGTCCTACAATGAGCAGTTCTTC. Translating gives CASSLSKGSYNEQFF.